This T cell receptor (beta chain) was profiled in a study of CD8+ T cells in alopecia areata. Across the study: Patients took tofacitinib for 6 to 18 months, followed by 6 drug-free months.

The CDR3 extends over 15 amino acids. This clone was counted between two and nine times. Sequencing relied on a cDNA template that was reverse transcribed from extracted RNA. Data came from immunoSEQ multiplex PCR; TCRdb stores just in-frame clones and leaves some out. Counted here are more than 85,000 clones, roughly 42% occurring once; the ten biggest clones make up 0.75% to 0.8%. Sequenced sample: CD4+ T cells sorted from blood. The rearrangement uses TRBV12-2 and TRBJ2-7. TRBV12-2 is a listed pseudogene. The sequence was obtained from a human donor with alopecia areata. The CDR3 is CASRLADGIRYEQYF. In DNA form, the CDR3 reads TGTGCAAGTCGCTTAGCCGACGGAATTCGATACGAGCAGTACTTC.